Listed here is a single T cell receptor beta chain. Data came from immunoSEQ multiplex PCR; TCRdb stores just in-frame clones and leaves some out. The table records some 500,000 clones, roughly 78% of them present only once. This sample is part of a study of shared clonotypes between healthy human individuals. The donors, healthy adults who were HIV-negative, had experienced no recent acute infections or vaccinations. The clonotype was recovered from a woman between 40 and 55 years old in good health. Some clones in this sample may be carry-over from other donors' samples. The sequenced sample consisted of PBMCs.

CDR3 residues: CASSRDRNTEAFF. CDR3 bases: TGCGCCAGCAGCCGTGACAGGAACACTGAAGCTTTCTTT. V gene TRBV5-1 combines with J gene TRBJ1-1; D perhaps matches TRBD1 (5 bases). CDR3 length: 13 amino acids. CDR1 and CDR2 from the germline V gene are SGHRS and YFSETQ. Between the trimmed V and J ends, which lost 4 bases and 1 base, there was a span of 8 bases.